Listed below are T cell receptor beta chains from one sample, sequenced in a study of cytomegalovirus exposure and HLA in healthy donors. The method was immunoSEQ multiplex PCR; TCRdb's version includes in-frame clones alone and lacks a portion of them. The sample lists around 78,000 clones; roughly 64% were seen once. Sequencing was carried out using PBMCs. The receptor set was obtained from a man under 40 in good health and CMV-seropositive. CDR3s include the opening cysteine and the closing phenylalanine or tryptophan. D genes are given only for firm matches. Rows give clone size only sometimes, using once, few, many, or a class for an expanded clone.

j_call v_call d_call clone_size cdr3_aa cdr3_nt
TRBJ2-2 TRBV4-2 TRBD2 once CASSRNWRGGNTGELFF TGTGCCAGCAGCCGGAATTGGCGGGGGGGAAACACCGGGGAGCTGTTTTTT
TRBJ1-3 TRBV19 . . CASSIPRGSGNTIYF TGTGCCAGTAGTATACCCAGAGGCTCTGGAAACACCATATATTTT
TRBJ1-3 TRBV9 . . CASSLNSKGNTIYF TGTGCCAGCAGCCTAAACAGCAAAGGAAACACCATATATTTT
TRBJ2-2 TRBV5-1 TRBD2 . CASSSGTSGSGELFF TGCGCCAGCAGCTCTGGAACTAGCGGGTCCGGGGAGCTGTTTTTT
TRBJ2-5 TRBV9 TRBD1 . CASSVGTGSEKTQYF TGTGCCAGCAGCGTGGGGACAGGGAGTGAAAAGACCCAGTACTTC
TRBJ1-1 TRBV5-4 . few CASSFQGMNTEAFF TGTGCCAGCAGCTTCCAGGGAATGAACACTGAAGCTTTCTTT
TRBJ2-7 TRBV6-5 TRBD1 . CASGRDRTYEQYF TGTGCCAGCGGGCGGGACAGGACCTACGAGCAGTACTTC
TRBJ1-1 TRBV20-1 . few CSAPFGVEAFF TGCAGTGCCCCCTTCGGGGTTGAAGCTTTCTTT
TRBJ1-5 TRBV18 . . CASSPPPLGARPQPQHF TGTGCCAGCTCACCTCCTCCCCTGGGGGCGCGTCCTCAGCCCCAGCATTTT
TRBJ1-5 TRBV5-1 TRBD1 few CASSLEAGGRQPQHF TGCGCCAGCAGCTTGGAAGCAGGGGGACGTCAGCCCCAGCATTTT
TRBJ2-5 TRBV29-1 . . CSVCPTGNQETQYF TGCAGCGTTTGCCCCACAGGGAACCAAGAGACCCAGTACTTC
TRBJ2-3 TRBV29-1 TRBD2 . CSVGTSRVTDTQYF TGCAGCGTGGGGACTAGCAGGGTCACAGATACGCAGTATTTT
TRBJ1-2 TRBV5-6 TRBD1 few CASSLPADRGRGYTF TGTGCCAGCAGCTTGCCGGCCGACAGGGGGAGAGGCTACACCTTC
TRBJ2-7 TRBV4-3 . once CASSQDLVGGGYEQYF TGCGCCAGCAGCCAAGATCTTGTTGGGGGCGGCTACGAGCAGTACTTC
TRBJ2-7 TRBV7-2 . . CASSLQAGREQYF TGTGCCAGCAGCTTACAAGCGGGTCGGGAGCAGTACTTC
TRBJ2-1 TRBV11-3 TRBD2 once CASSLTSGHSYNEQFF TGTGCCAGCAGCTTGACTAGCGGGCACTCCTACAATGAGCAGTTCTTC
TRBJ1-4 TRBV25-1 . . CASSDRPANEKLFF TGTGCCAGCAGTGATCGTCCGGCTAATGAAAAACTGTTTTTT
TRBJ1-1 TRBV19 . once CATRHLQAYTEAFF TGTGCCACCCGTCACCTACAGGCGTACACTGAAGCTTTCTTT
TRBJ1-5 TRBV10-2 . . CASSAWHQPQHF TGCGCCAGCAGTGCGTGGCATCAGCCCCAGCATTTT
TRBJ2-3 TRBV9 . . CASSVAIGKGADTQYF TGTGCCAGCAGCGTAGCGATCGGAAAAGGGGCAGATACGCAGTATTTT
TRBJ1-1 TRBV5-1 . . CASSLDFGAEAFF TGCGCCAGCAGCTTGGATTTCGGGGCTGAAGCTTTCTTT
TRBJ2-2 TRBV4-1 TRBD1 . CASRGTGGGTGELFF TGCGCCAGCAGAGGGACAGGGGGAGGCACCGGGGAGCTGTTTTTT
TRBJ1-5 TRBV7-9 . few CASGPKGDYSNQPQHF TGTGCCAGCGGACCCAAGGGGGATTATAGCAATCAGCCCCAGCATTTT
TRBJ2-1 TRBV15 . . CATSRDTGPYNEQFF TGTGCCACCAGCAGAGATACAGGGCCATACAATGAGCAGTTCTTC
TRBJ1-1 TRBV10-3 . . CAISDKGGTNTEAFF TGTGCCATCAGTGACAAGGGAGGAACGAACACTGAAGCTTTCTTT
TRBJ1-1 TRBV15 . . CATSRDGGGPEAFF TGTGCCACCAGCAGAGATGGGGGGGGACCTGAAGCTTTCTTT
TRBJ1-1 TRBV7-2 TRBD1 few CASSVYLGQGGTEAFF TGTGCCAGCAGCGTATACCTGGGACAGGGTGGCACTGAAGCTTTCTTT
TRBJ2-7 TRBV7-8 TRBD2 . CASRPRREGYEQYF TGTGCCAGCAGACCAAGGCGGGAGGGCTACGAGCAGTACTTC
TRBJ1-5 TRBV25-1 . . CASSPQGGQPQHF TGTGCCAGCAGTCCGCAGGGTGGTCAGCCCCAGCATTTT
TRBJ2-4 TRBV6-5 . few CASSYRSPLGDIQYF TGTGCCAGCAGTTATCGTAGTCCGTTGGGAGACATTCAGTACTTC
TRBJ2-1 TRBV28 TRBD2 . CASGREGLYNEQFF TGTGCCAGCGGGCGGGAGGGCCTGTACAATGAGCAGTTCTTC
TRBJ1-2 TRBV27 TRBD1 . CASSLIGQGARVYGYTF TGTGCCAGCAGTTTAATCGGACAGGGGGCAAGGGTCTATGGCTACACCTTC
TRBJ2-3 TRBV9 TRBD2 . CASSVESGGRVTQYF TGTGCCAGCAGCGTAGAAAGCGGGGGCCGAGTTACGCAGTATTTT
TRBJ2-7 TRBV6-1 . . CASSETSYEQYF TGTGCCAGCAGTGAAACCAGCTACGAGCAGTACTTC
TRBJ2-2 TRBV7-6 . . CASSLVYRGVTGELFF TGTGCCAGCAGCTTAGTTTATCGCGGAGTCACCGGGGAGCTGTTTTTT
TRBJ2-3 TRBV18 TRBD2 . CASSQGAGGDTQYF TGTGCCAGCTCGCAAGGCGCGGGGGGAGATACGCAGTATTTT
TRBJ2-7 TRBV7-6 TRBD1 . CASSQGTAASEQYF TGTGCCAGCAGCCAAGGGACAGCAGCCAGCGAGCAGTACTTC
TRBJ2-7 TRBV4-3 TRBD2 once CASSQDATSGSTYEQYF TGCGCCAGCAGCCAAGATGCCACTAGCGGGAGTACTTACGAGCAGTACTTC
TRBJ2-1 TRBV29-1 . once CSVGQLSSYNEQFF TGCAGCGTTGGCCAGTTAAGCTCCTACAATGAGCAGTTCTTC
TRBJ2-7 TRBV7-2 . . CASSVTGYSYEQYF TGTGCCAGCAGCGTAACAGGGTACTCCTACGAGCAGTACTTC
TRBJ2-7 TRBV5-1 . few CASSLGLAYDEQYF TGCGCCAGCAGCTTAGGCCTAGCATACGACGAGCAGTACTTC
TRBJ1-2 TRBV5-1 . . CATRMAGDYGYTF TGCGCCACCCGCATGGCGGGGGATTATGGCTACACCTTC
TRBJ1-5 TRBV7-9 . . CASRASGGGQPQHF TGTGCCAGCAGGGCTTCCGGAGGCGGTCAGCCCCAGCATTTT
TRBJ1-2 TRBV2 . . CASREDRDGYTF TGTGCCAGCAGAGAGGACAGAGATGGCTACACCTTC
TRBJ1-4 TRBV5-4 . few CASSSGGKNEKLFF TGTGCCAGCAGCTCAGGAGGGAAGAATGAAAAACTGTTTTTT
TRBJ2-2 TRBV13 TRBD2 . CASSSPGALAGGWNTGELFF TGTGCCAGCAGCTCCCCCGGGGCACTAGCGGGAGGCTGGAACACCGGGGAGCTGTTTTTT
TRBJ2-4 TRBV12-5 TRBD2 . CASGFFGGSLGNIQYF TGTGCTAGTGGTTTTTTCGGCGGGAGTCTTGGAAACATTCAGTACTTC
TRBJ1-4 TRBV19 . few CASRASVLPDEKLFF TGTGCCAGTAGGGCCTCAGTCTTACCCGATGAAAAACTGTTTTTT
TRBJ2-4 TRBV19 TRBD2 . CASSMGLAVNIQYF TGTGCCAGTAGTATGGGCCTAGCGGTTAACATTCAGTACTTC
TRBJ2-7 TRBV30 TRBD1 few CAWGRQGAYEQYF TGTGCCTGGGGAAGACAGGGGGCCTACGAGCAGTACTTC
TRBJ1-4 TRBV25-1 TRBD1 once CASRGLGQFRGTNEKLFF TGTGCCAGCAGGGGATTGGGACAGTTTAGGGGGACTAATGAAAAACTGTTTTTT
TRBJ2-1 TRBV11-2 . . CASSARQDFSYNEQFF TGTGCCAGCAGCGCCCGACAGGATTTCTCCTACAATGAGCAGTTCTTC
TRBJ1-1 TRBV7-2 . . CASSPWERRAEAFF TGTGCCAGCAGCCCGTGGGAGCGGCGGGCTGAAGCTTTCTTT
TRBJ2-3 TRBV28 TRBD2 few CASSSPSGNTDTQYF TGTGCCAGCAGTTCCCCCAGCGGGAACACAGATACGCAGTATTTT